This entry describes one TCR beta chain. PCR used 60 Vbeta primers and 13 Jbeta primers. Libraries were prepared by immunoSEQ multiplex PCR; TCRdb keeps only in-frame clonotypes and omits some of them. The sample totals some 96,000 clones. The data stem from a study of cytomegalovirus exposure and HLA in healthy donors. The V gene's germline CDR1 is MNHEY and CDR2 SVGAGI. This CDR3 is built from 13 residues. Deletions cut 6 bases from V and 0 bases from J, with 8 bases between. V is TRBV6-5 and J is TRBJ1-1; D remains ambiguous. The sample consisted of PBMCs. The receptor's source is a woman in her 30s in good health and CMV-seronegative. CDR3 bases: TGTGCCAGCAGATCACATTTGAACACTGAAGCTTTCTTT. This gives the protein CASRSHLNTEAFF.